The sequence of this T cell receptor beta chain was determined in a study of T cell responses to AZD1222 COVID-19 vaccine. Findings of the study overall: Seropositive at baseline were only a handful of AZD1222 recipients.

On this clone: The target antigen is unknown.

The assay was immunoSEQ multiplex PCR, and TCRdb's table has in-frame clones only and misses some. This sample has some 200,000 clones, with approximately 94% found just once. Sequenced material: peripheral blood, taken 28 days after the second AZD1222 dose. This receptor was obtained from an adult who received the AZD1222 COVID-19 vaccine.

The chain's CDR3 is CASSPVSGGAGNTIYF. The CDR3 DNA follows: TGTGCCAGCAGCCCAGTGTCAGGGGGCGCTGGAAACACCATATATTTT. This chain connects TRBV7-2 to TRBJ1-3; 8 nucleotides agree with TRBD1. The germline gives CDR1 SGHTA, CDR2 FQGNSA. The CDR3 totals 16 residues. V lost 5 bases to trimming and J lost 2 bases; unmatched junction nucleotides: 8.